This T cell receptor (beta chain) was sequenced in a study of blood T cell repertoires in COVID-19. Study processing details: Reference gene primer amplification gave estimated nucleated cell counts. Assay used: immunoSEQ multiplex PCR; TCRdb lists only in-frame clones, some missing. The V and J calls and the clone size are those of that table, but D and trimming were determined from the DNA. Found here are 200,000 or so clones, about 86% of them singletons; the top ten hold over 6.5%. Participant age was roughly 18 to 90 years, and participants resided in about two dozen US areas. Cohort 3 recovered donors had two negative PCRs, clearance, or symptom resolution. The sequenced material came from PBMCs or T cells enriched from blood (not recorded which). The sequence was collected from a man in his forties who had recovered from COVID-19.

CDR3: CASRIGQGISEAFF. CDR3 in DNA: TGTGCCAGTAGGATTGGACAGGGGATATCTGAAGCTTTCTTT. The J gene is TRBJ1-1, the V gene TRBV19; 9 bases align to TRBD1. J lost 6 bases, V lost 6 bases, and 8 bases had no gene match. There are 14 residues in the CDR3. Per germline, CDR1 LNHDA and CDR2 SQIVND (reference sequence).